Each of the 18 T cell receptor beta chains below was sequenced from the same sample in a study of cytotoxic CD8 clonotypes in ibrutinib-treated CLL (dated by TCRdb to the early 2020s). Libraries were built with the immunoSEQ multiplex PCR assay. What TCRdb holds here is the immuneACCESS table cut down to in-frame rearrangements. Part of the clones is not present; checked against another copy, under half of the missing clones reflect an unresolved V gene, and the others are unexplained. The table for this sample lists more than 25,000 clones; 76% of them were counted only once. About half of the sample lies in the top ten. This material consisted of PBMCs, taken after 36 months of ibrutinib treatment. These receptors all come from a human donor with chronic lymphocytic leukemia.

This chain connects TRBV29-1 to TRBJ2-7; the D gene is possibly TRBD2 (7 bases). Trimming stripped 4 bases from V and 3 bases from J, with 10 bases between. This CDR3 has 12 residues. Germline lookup yields CDR1 SQVTM and CDR2 ANQGSEA. As DNA, the CDR3 is TGCAGCGTTGGGGAGGGGGTCTACGAGCAGTACTTC. Amino acids: CSVGEGVYEQYF.

The chain has TRBV29-1 and TRBJ2-1; 8 bases align to TRBD2. Germline trimming cut 3 bases from V and 2 bases from J; bases unmatched to any gene: 3. This CDR3 has 14 amino acids. Germline values: CDR1 SQVTM, CDR2 ANQGSEA. The CDR3 reads CSVDPAGAYNEQFF. In DNA form, the CDR3 reads TGCAGCGTTGATCCAGCGGGGGCCTACAATGAGCAGTTCTTC.

The chain uses TRBV2 and TRBJ2-5; the match to TRBD1 covers 7 bases. The V and J ends lost 7 bases and 4 bases, in that order; junction bases with no gene match: 12. Germline V gene sequence: CDR1 SNHLY, CDR2 FYNNEI. The CDR3 runs to 15 residues. The CDR3: CASNSGQKLGETQYF. CDR3 sequence (DNA): TGTGCCAGCAACTCGGGACAGAAGTTAGGAGAGACCCAGTACTTC. Filled out from reference TRBV2 and TRBJ2-5, the complete variable domain reads EPEVTQTPSHQVTQMGQEVILRCVPISNHLYFYWYRQILGQKVEFLVSFYNNEISEKSEIFDDQFSVERPDGSNFTLKIRSTKLEDSAMYFCASNSGQKLGETQYFGPGTRLLVL.

This clone was recorded only once. The CDR3 here is CASSSGDYEQYF. The CDR3 bases are TGTGCCAGCAGCTCGGGAGACTACGAGCAGTACTTC. The rearrangement uses TRBV7-2 and TRBJ2-7; weak D call: TRBD2 (6 bases). CDR3 length: 12 amino acids. V was shortened by 4 bases and J by 3 bases, with 7 bases between the two germline ends. The germline gives CDR1 SGHTA, CDR2 FQGNSA.

This clone was recorded a few times. The chain uses TRBV12-1 and TRBJ1-6; TRBD1 is taken as the D call from the table, unchecked against the DNA. TRBV12-1 is designated a pseudogene. CDR3 length: 18 residues. The CDR3 sequence: CASSLPKRQGAYNSPLHF. The CDR3, as DNA: TGTGCCAGCAGCCTTCCAAAGAGACAGGGGGCCTATAATTCACCCCTCCACTTT.

In its sample, this clone was seen once. The chain recombines TRBV5-1 with TRBJ2-1, with TRBD1 matching over 8 bases. The CDR3 is 14 amino acids. Looked up from germline, CDR1 is SGHRS and CDR2 is YFSETQ. V shed 0 bases and J 7 bases; nucleotides not matched to a gene: 3. CDR3 residues: CASSLGTGKNEQFF. DNA of the CDR3: TGCGCCAGCAGCTTGGGGACAGGGAAAAATGAGCAGTTCTTC.

The gene calls are TRBV6-6 and TRBJ1-2; D is unclear. V was clipped by 0 bases and J by 3 bases, with 14 bases between them. CDR3 length: 16 amino acids. Germline V gene lookup returns CDR1 MNHNY and CDR2 SVGAGI (reference sequence). The DNA of the CDR3 is TGTGCCAGCAGTTACTCCGGCCCCTCATCGGACTATGGCTACACCTTC. It is translated as CASSYSGPSSDYGYTF.

This clone came up a few times. The V call is TRBV6-1, the J call TRBJ1-5; D is undetermined. The germline V gene has CDR1 MNHNS and CDR2 SASEGT. Trimming pared 3 bases from V and 3 bases from J, leaving 9 bases between. This CDR3 comprises 14 residues. For the CDR3, the DNA is TGTGCCAGCAGTGATGTTGGAGTCAATCAGCCCCAGCATTTT. Its protein is CASSDVGVNQPQHF.

This clone appeared a single time. The chain combines TRBV4-1 with TRBJ2-3; tentatively, D is TRBD1 or TRBD2 (6 bases each). V was clipped by 1 base and J by 5 bases, with 13 bases between them. CDR3 length: 15 amino acids. Germline values: CDR1 MGHRA, CDR2 YSYEKL. This chain's CDR3 is CASSQVNREEDTQYF. In DNA form, the CDR3 reads TGCGCCAGCAGCCAAGTAAACAGGGAGGAAGATACGCAGTATTTT.

The V gene is TRBV19, the J gene TRBJ1-1; D gene unclear. The germline CDR1 and CDR2 sequences are LNHDA and SQIVND (reference sequence). The germline V and J ends were trimmed by 4 bases and 1 base, with 16 bases remaining between them. This CDR3 is 16 amino acids long. The CDR3 DNA reads as TGTGCCAGTAGTAACCCATTACGAGTTACGAACACTGAAGCTTTCTTT. Protein sequence: CASSNPLRVTNTEAFF.

The V call is TRBV19, the J call TRBJ1-1; D not resolved. Trimming pared 6 bases from V and 3 bases from J, leaving 11 bases between. CDR3 size: 13 residues. Germline CDR1 LNHDA, CDR2 SQIVND (reference sequence). The CDR3 DNA follows: TGTGCCAGTAGCCCCTATAGGGACACTGAAGCTTTCTTT. Translating it yields CASSPYRDTEAFF.

This clone was counted a few times. CDR3 DNA: TGTGCCAGCCGGGGAGGACAGGGTTACAGCAATCAGCCCCAGCATTTT. Protein: CASRGGQGYSNQPQHF. The chain recombines TRBV27 with TRBJ1-5; 8 positions agree with TRBD1. J lost 1 base, V lost 8 bases, and 10 bases had no gene match. CDR3 size: 16 residues. Germline V lookup: CDR1 MNHEY, CDR2 SMNVEV (reference sequence).

The sample holds one count of this clone. This chain connects TRBV19 to TRBJ1-1, with 8 positions matching TRBD1. The CDR3 is 13 amino acids. Germline V gene data show CDR1 as LNHDA and CDR2 as SQIVND (reference sequence). After removal of 6 bases from V and 6 bases from J, the junction contained 6 bases not matched to a gene. The CDR3 nucleotides are TGTGCCAGTAGCCTGGACAGGGAGGCTGAAGCTTTCTTT. This sequence encodes CASSLDREAEAFF.

This clone was seen a single time. This chain uses TRBV6-6 with TRBJ1-1; 7 bases are a match to TRBD1. This CDR3 is built from 16 residues. Trimming at V came to 0 bases and at J to 1 base, leaving 5 bases not matched to a gene. Germline V gene data show CDR1 as MNHNY and CDR2 as SVGAGI (reference sequence). Here the CDR3 reads CASSYSDRPGNTEAFF. Here the CDR3 DNA reads TGTGCCAGCAGTTACTCGGACAGGCCGGGGAACACTGAAGCTTTCTTT.

The chain combines TRBV10-2 with TRBJ2-7; no clear D gene. The ends were cut back, 6 bases at V and 1 base at J, with 10 bases in the middle. The CDR3 covers 13 residues. The V gene's germline CDR1 is WSHSY and CDR2 SAAADI. This CDR3 is CASSRRDSYEQYF. CDR3 bases: TGCGCCAGCAGCCGACGCGATTCCTACGAGCAGTACTTC.

The CDR3: CASSFGYSPVETQYF. CDR3 DNA: TGTGCCAGCAGCTTTGGCTACTCGCCTGTAGAGACCCAGTACTTC. This chain connects TRBV7-7 to TRBJ2-5; D not certain. Germline-derived CDR1 and CDR2 are SSHAT and FNYEAQ (reference sequence). CDR3 length equals 15 residues. V was trimmed by 3 bases and J by 4 bases, leaving 15 bases between them.

The gene calls are TRBV7-8 and TRBJ2-3; TRBD1 might be the D (5 bases). Germline V gene data show CDR1 as SGHVS and CDR2 as FQNEAQ. The ends were cut back, 5 bases at V and 2 bases at J, with 14 bases in the middle. CDR3 length equals 15 residues. CDR3 DNA sequence: TGTGCCAGCAGCGTAGGAAGACAGCCCACAGATACGCAGTATTTT. This encodes CASSVGRQPTDTQYF.

The J gene is TRBJ1-4, the V gene TRBV4-2, with 8 bases lining up with TRBD1. This CDR3 contains 15 residues. The V gene's germline CDR1 is LGHNA and CDR2 YNFKEQ. The trim removed 5 bases at V and 7 bases at J, leaving 9 bases unmatched. CDR3 amino acids: CASSSAGTGFEKLFF. Here the CDR3 DNA reads TGTGCCAGCAGCTCCGCCGGGACAGGCTTTGAAAAACTGTTTTTT.